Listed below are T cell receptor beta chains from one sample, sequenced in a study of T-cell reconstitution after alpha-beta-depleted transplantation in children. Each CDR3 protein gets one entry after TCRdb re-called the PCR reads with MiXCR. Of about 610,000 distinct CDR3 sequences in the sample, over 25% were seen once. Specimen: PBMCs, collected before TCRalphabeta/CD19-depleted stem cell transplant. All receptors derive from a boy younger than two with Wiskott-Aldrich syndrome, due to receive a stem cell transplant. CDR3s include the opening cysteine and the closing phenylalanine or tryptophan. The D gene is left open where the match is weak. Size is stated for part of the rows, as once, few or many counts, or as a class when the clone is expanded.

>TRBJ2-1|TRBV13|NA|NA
TGTGCCAGCAGCTACAACAGTAATGAGCAGTTCTTC
CASSYNSNEQFF
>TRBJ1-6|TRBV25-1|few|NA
TGTGCCAGCAGTGAATTCAGTCTCCTCCACTTT
CASSEFSLLHF
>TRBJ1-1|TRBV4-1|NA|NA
TGCGCCAGCAGCCAAGATCGCAGTCAGGGCACTGAAGCTTTCTTT
CASSQDRSQGTEAFF
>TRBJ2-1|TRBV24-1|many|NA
TGTGCCACCAGTGATACAGGGAGTGAGCAGTTCTTC
CATSDTGSEQFF
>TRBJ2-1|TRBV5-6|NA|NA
TGTGCCAGCTCGCCGGGAGCCCACCCATCCTACAATGAGCAGTTCTTC
CASSPGAHPSYNEQFF
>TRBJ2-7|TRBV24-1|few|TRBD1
TGTGCCACCCTAGAACCGGGACAGGGGGTCTACGAGCAGTACTTC
CATLEPGQGVYEQYF
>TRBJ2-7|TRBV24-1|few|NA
TGTGCCACCAGTGATCTACTTAAAGCCTACGAGCAGTACTTC
CATSDLLKAYEQYF
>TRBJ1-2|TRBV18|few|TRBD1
TGTGCCAGCTCACCCTCTTTTGGACAGGGACACTATGGCTACACCTTC
CASSPSFGQGHYGYTF
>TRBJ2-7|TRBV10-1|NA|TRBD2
TGCGCCAGCAGTGCCAGCAGAGCTAGCGGGAAGGCCTACGAGCAGTACTTC
CASSASRASGKAYEQYF
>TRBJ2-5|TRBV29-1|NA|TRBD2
TGCAGCGTTGAGGAGGGCGGGGGATGGACCCAGTACTTC
CSVEEGGGWTQYF
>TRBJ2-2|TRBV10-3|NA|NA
TGTGCCATCAGTGATAAAGGGTCAGCAGGAGGCGGGGAGCTGTTTTTT
CAISDKGSAGGGELFF
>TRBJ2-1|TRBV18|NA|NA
TGTGCCAGCTCACTTACGACAGCGAATCAGATCTACAATGAGCAGTTCTTC
CASSLTTANQIYNEQFF
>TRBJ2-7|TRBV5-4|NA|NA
TGTGCCAGCAGCCAAAGGCGTGGGTCCTACGAGCAGTACTTC
CASSQRRGSYEQYF
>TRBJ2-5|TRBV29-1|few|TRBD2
TGCAGCGTTACTAGCGGGAGTTTAGGGGAGACCCAGTACTTC
CSVTSGSLGETQYF
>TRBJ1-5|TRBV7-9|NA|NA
TGTGCCAGCAGCTTAGGGGTGGGCAAGGAGCCCCAGCATTTT
CASSLGVGKEPQHF
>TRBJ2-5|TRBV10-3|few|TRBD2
TGTGCCATCAGTGAGTCCGCTAGCGGGAGGGCCCAAGAGACCCAGTACTTC
CAISESASGRAQETQYF
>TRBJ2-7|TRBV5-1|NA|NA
TGCGCCAGCCGCGGGACTGAAACCTACGAGCAGTACTTC
CASRGTETYEQYF
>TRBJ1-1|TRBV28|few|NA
TGTGCCAGCAGTTTCGTGAGGCAAGGCACTGAAGCTTTCTTT
CASSFVRQGTEAFF
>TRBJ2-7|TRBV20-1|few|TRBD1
TGCAGTGCCAGAAGGGACAGGGGCCACGAGCAGTACTTC
CSARRDRGHEQYF
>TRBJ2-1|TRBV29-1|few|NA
TGCAGCGCAAGTGACTTCTACAATGAGCAGTTCTTC
CSASDFYNEQFF
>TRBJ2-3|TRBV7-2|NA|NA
TGTTCCAGCAGCTTAGCGCGCAGGGGAGATACGCAGTATTTT
CSSSLARRGDTQYF
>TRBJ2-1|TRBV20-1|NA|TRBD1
TGCAGTGCTAGACCCGGGACAGGGACCTACAATGAGCAGTTCTTC
CSARPGTGTYNEQFF
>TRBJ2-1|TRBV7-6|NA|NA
TGTGCCAGCAGCGCTGCGTTCGGTGGGGGCAGCTCCTACAATGAGCAGTTCTTC
CASSAAFGGGSSYNEQFF
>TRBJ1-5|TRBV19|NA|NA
TGTGCCAGTAGTATCGCCCAGAATCAGCCCCAGCATTTT
CASSIAQNQPQHF
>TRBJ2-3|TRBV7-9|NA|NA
TGTGCCAGCAGCTTAGAGGTCCTGGCGGGGAGACATGATACGCAGTATTTT
CASSLEVLAGRHDTQYF
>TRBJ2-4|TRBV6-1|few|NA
TGTGCCAGCGCCACTACACAAACTCCCACAATTCAGTACTTC
CASATTQTPTIQYF
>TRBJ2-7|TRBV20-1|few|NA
TGCAGTGCTAGAGCACTGAGCTCCTACGAGCAGTACTTC
CSARALSSYEQYF
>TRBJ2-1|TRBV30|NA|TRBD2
TGTGCCTGGGCGGGGGGAAGCGGGAGCCTCAATGAGCAGTTCTTC
CAWAGGSGSLNEQFF
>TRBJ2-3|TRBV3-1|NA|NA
TGTGCCAGCAGCCAAGTCGGGGGAGGTCTTACAGATACGCAGTATTTT
CASSQVGGGLTDTQYF
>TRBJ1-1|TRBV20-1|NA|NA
TGCAGTGCTACGGGACACCCGAACACTGAAGCTTTCTTT
CSATGHPNTEAFF
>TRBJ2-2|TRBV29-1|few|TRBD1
TGCAGCGCCGGGACAGGTCTCACCGGGGAGCTGTTTTTT
CSAGTGLTGELFF
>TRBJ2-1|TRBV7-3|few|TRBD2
TGTGCCAGCAGCCGAGTGGGCCTAGCGGGAACCAATGAGCAGTTCTTC
CASSRVGLAGTNEQFF
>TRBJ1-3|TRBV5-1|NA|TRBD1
TGCGCCAGCAGCTTAAACAGGGGCTCTGGAAACACCATATATTTT
CASSLNRGSGNTIYF
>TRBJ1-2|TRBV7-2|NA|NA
TGTGCCAGCAGCTTCAGACAGTCGGGCTATGGCTACACCTTC
CASSFRQSGYGYTF
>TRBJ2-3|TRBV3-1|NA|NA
TGTGCCAGCAGCCAAGTTCTGCTAACAGATACGCAGTATTTT
CASSQVLLTDTQYF
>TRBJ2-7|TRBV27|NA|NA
TGTGCCAGCAGTTCCTTAGGGCACAGGGACGAGCAGTACTTC
CASSSLGHRDEQYF
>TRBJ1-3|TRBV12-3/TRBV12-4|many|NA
TGTGCCAGCAGCCATAGCTCTGGAAACACCATATATTTT
CASSHSSGNTIYF
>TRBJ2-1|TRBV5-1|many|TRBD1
TGCGCCAGCAGCTTGGTCGGACAGGACTACAATGAGCAGTTCTTC
CASSLVGQDYNEQFF
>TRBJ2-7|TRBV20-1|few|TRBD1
TGCAGTGCTAGACCTCCAAGGCCCGGGACAGGGGGATACGAGCAGTACTTC
CSARPPRPGTGGYEQYF
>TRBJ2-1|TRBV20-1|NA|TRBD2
TGCAGTGCTAATGGACTAGCGGGAGTTTCCTACAATGAGCAGTTCTTC
CSANGLAGVSYNEQFF
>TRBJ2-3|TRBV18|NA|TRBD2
TGTGCCAGCTCACCACTAGGCGGGGGTAGCACAGATACGCAGTATTTT
CASSPLGGGSTDTQYF
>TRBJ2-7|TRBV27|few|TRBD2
TGTGCCAGCAGTTTATTCGGGAGGGTCGGCTCCTACGAGCAGTACTTC
CASSLFGRVGSYEQYF
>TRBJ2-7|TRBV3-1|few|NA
TGTGCCAGCAGCTCCCTCGTCGGCTACGAGCAGTACTTC
CASSSLVGYEQYF
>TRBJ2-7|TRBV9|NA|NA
TGTGCCAGCAGCGTTGGGGGAGTCGGGATCTACCAGCAGTACTTC
CASSVGGVGIYQQYF
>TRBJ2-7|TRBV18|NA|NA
TGTGCCAGCTCACCAAGGTTCGGGGTTAAGACCTACGAGCAGTACTTC
CASSPRFGVKTYEQYF
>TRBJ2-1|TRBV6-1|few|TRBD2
TGTGCCAGCAGTAAAGAGACGACTAGCGGGAGAGATGAGCAGTTCTTC
CASSKETTSGRDEQFF
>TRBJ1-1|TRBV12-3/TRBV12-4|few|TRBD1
TGTGCCAGCACCCCAGGGGGACCTGAAGCTTTCTTT
CASTPGGPEAFF
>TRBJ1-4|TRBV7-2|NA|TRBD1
TGTGCCAGCAGCTTTACAGGGGGTGAAAAACTGTTTTTT
CASSFTGGEKLFF
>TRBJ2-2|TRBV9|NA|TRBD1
TGTGCCAGCAGCGTGACAGGGTCCACCGGGGAGCTGTTTTTT
CASSVTGSTGELFF
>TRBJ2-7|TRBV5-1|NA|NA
TGCGCCAGCAGCTCAACAGTCAGCTCCTACGAGCAGTACTTC
CASSSTVSSYEQYF
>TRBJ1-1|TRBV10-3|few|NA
TGTGCCATCAGTGGAATGGGAAACACTGAAGCTTTCTTT
CAISGMGNTEAFF
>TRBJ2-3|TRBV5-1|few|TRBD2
TGCGCCAGCAGCGACGGACTAGCGGGAGTGTCAGATACGCAGTATTTT
CASSDGLAGVSDTQYF
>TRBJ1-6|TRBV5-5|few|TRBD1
TGTGCCAGCAGATTCGGGACAGGGGGCTTAAATTCACCCCTCCACTTT
CASRFGTGGLNSPLHF
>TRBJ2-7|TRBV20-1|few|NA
TGCAGTGCTAGAGATGGCGAGCAGTACTTC
CSARDGEQYF
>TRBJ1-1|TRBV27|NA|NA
TGTGCCAGCAGTTCTCTATTCAGGGACACTGAAGCTTTCTTT
CASSSLFRDTEAFF